These T cell receptor beta chains were read from a single sample in a study of T cell changes during pregnancy in multiple sclerosis. The data were produced by immunoSEQ multiplex PCR, yet TCRdb's version contains in-frame clones alone and is incomplete. The profile shows some 41,000 clones, around 91% of them singletons. Material: CD8+ T cells from peripheral blood mononuclear cells, obtained in the first trimester of pregnancy. These receptors were taken from a female donor with multiple sclerosis, enrolled in a pregnancy study. Each CDR3 is given with its conserved first and last residue. Fields, in order: J gene, D gene, V gene, clone size, CDR3 length, CDR3 DNA, CDR3 protein. The D gene is left open where the match is weak. Clone size appears in some rows only: once, few, many, or a class for an expanded clone.

j_call: TRBJ2-7; d_call: -; v_call: TRBV29-1; clone_size: -; cdr3_length: 13; cdr3_nt: TGCAGCGTTGTGGCAAACAGGGCGGACGAGCAGTACTTC; cdr3_aa: CSVVANRADEQYF
j_call: TRBJ1-5; d_call: TRBD1; v_call: TRBV15; clone_size: -; cdr3_length: 18; cdr3_nt: TGTGCCACCAGCCGCGAAAGTAACACAGGGGTTGGCAATCAGCCCCAGCATTTT; cdr3_aa: CATSRESNTGVGNQPQHF
j_call: TRBJ2-7; d_call: TRBD1; v_call: TRBV11-2; clone_size: -; cdr3_length: 15; cdr3_nt: TGTGCCAGCAGCTGGACAGGGGGCCTCTCCTACGAGCAGTACTTC; cdr3_aa: CASSWTGGLSYEQYF
j_call: TRBJ2-7; d_call: TRBD2; v_call: TRBV19; clone_size: -; cdr3_length: 15; cdr3_nt: TGTGCCAGTAGTATTTGGACTAGCGGGATCGACGAGCAGTACTTC; cdr3_aa: CASSIWTSGIDEQYF
j_call: TRBJ2-7; d_call: TRBD1; v_call: TRBV19; clone_size: -; cdr3_length: 15; cdr3_nt: TGTGCCAGTCGCCCCGGGACAGGGCCATACTACGAGCAGTACTTC; cdr3_aa: CASRPGTGPYYEQYF
j_call: TRBJ1-1; d_call: -; v_call: TRBV6-6; clone_size: -; cdr3_length: 15; cdr3_nt: TGTGCCAGCAGTTATTCTAGAGGGAGGAGGACTGAAGCTTTCTTT; cdr3_aa: CASSYSRGRRTEAFF
j_call: TRBJ2-3; d_call: -; v_call: TRBV14; clone_size: -; cdr3_length: 16; cdr3_nt: TGTGCCAGCAGCCGCGGGGACAGCTCCTTCACAGATACGCAGTATTTT; cdr3_aa: CASSRGDSSFTDTQYF
j_call: TRBJ2-5; d_call: -; v_call: TRBV5-8; clone_size: -; cdr3_length: 13; cdr3_nt: TGTGCCGGTGGGGGGTGGAACCAAGAGACCCAGTACTTC; cdr3_aa: CAGGGWNQETQYF
j_call: TRBJ1-5; d_call: -; v_call: TRBV4-1; clone_size: -; cdr3_length: 16; cdr3_nt: TGCGCCAGCAGCCAAGAGCGGGACCCGAGCAATCAGCCCCAGCATTTT; cdr3_aa: CASSQERDPSNQPQHF
j_call: TRBJ1-5; d_call: -; v_call: TRBV2; clone_size: -; cdr3_length: 15; cdr3_nt: TGTGCCAGCAGTGCCGGTAAACAGAGGGATCAGCCCCAGCATTTT; cdr3_aa: CASSAGKQRDQPQHF
j_call: TRBJ2-1; d_call: -; v_call: TRBV19; clone_size: -; cdr3_length: 13; cdr3_nt: TGTGCCAGTAGTGAAACCTCCGGGAATGAGCAGTTCTTC; cdr3_aa: CASSETSGNEQFF
j_call: TRBJ1-6; d_call: -; v_call: TRBV6-5; clone_size: few; cdr3_length: 15; cdr3_nt: TGTGCCAGCAGTTACTCGGCACGGGGGAGTTCACCCCTCCACTTT; cdr3_aa: CASSYSARGSSPLHF
j_call: TRBJ2-3; d_call: TRBD2; v_call: TRBV7-6; clone_size: once; cdr3_length: 17; cdr3_nt: TGTGCCAGCAGCGCGGCGGCTAGCGGGAGAGGGGGGGGTACGCAGTATTTT; cdr3_aa: CASSAAASGRGGGTQYF
j_call: TRBJ2-1; d_call: -; v_call: TRBV7-9; clone_size: -; cdr3_length: 15; cdr3_nt: TGTGCCAGCAGCCGGGGGTTGGGCAGTAACAATGAGCAGTTCTTC; cdr3_aa: CASSRGLGSNNEQFF
j_call: TRBJ1-5; d_call: -; v_call: TRBV6-1; clone_size: -; cdr3_length: 16; cdr3_nt: TGTGCCAGCAGTGAACTCGGCAGGTATAGCAATCAGCCCCAGCATTTT; cdr3_aa: CASSELGRYSNQPQHF
j_call: TRBJ1-1; d_call: TRBD1; v_call: TRBV7-9; clone_size: -; cdr3_length: 13; cdr3_nt: TGTGCCAGCAGCACCGGGACAGCCGGTGAAGCTTTCTTT; cdr3_aa: CASSTGTAGEAFF
j_call: TRBJ1-2; d_call: -; v_call: TRBV27; clone_size: -; cdr3_length: 14; cdr3_nt: TGTGCCAGCAGTTTAACGAGCACTAACTATGGCTACACCTTC; cdr3_aa: CASSLTSTNYGYTF
j_call: TRBJ2-1; d_call: TRBD2; v_call: TRBV6-1; clone_size: -; cdr3_length: 15; cdr3_nt: TGTGCCAGCAGTGAAGCGGGACTAGCGGGAGTTGAGCAGTTCTTC; cdr3_aa: CASSEAGLAGVEQFF
j_call: TRBJ1-2; d_call: -; v_call: TRBV7-2; clone_size: -; cdr3_length: 15; cdr3_nt: TGTGCCAGCAGCTTAGGGGTGGGGCCCTCTTATGGCTACACCTTC; cdr3_aa: CASSLGVGPSYGYTF